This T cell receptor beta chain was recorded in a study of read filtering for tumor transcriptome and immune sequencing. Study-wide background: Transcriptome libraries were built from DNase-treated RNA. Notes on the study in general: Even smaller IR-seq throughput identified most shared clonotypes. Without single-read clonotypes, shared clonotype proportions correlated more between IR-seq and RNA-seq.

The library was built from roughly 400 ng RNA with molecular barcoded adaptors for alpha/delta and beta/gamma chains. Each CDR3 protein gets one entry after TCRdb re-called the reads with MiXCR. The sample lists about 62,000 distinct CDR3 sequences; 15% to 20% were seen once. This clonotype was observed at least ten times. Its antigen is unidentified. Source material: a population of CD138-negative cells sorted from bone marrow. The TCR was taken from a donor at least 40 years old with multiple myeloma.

For the CDR3, the DNA is TGTGCCAGTAGGGGGGGTGACAGGGGAAATACGCAGTATTTT. Protein product: CASRGGDRGNTQYF. The V and J genes are TRBV28 and TRBJ2-3, with D possibly being TRBD1 (8 bases). CDR3 length equals 14 residues. The germline V gene encodes CDR1 MDHEN and CDR2 SYDVKM. V was trimmed by 9 bases and J by 7 bases, leaving 20 bases between them.